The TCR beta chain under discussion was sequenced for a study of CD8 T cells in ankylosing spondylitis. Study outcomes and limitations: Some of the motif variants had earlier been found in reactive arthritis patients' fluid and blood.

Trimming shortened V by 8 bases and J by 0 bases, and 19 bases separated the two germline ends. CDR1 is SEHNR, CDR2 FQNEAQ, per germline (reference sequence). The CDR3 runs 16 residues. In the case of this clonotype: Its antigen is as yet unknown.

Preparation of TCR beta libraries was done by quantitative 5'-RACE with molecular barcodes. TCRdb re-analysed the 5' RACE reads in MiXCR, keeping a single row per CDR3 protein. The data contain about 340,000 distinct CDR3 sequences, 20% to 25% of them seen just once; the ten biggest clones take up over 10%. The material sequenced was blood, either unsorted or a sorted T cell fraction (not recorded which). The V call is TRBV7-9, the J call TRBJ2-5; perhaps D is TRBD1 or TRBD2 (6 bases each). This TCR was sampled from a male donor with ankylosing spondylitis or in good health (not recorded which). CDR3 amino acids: CASLKGGASYQETQYF. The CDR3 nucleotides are TGTGCCAGCTTAAAGGGGGGCGCATCGTACCAAGAGACCCAGTACTTC.